The clone carrying this T cell receptor (beta chain) occurred many times. The germline CDR1 and CDR2 sequences are SGHRS and YFSETQ. The CDR3 is made up of 19 amino acids. Trimming left V 1 base short and J 5 bases short, with 22 bases between. This record belongs to a study of quantifying T cell responses using KT2 cells. Study-level background: RNA was reverse transcribed with TCR alpha and beta constant-region primers. The T4 ligation step was estimated to exceed 9.5% efficiency under optimum conditions.

Known numbers of the T cell clone KT2 were added to PBMC. Each cDNA got a UMI-containing oligo ligated at its 3' end. An equimolar mix of RC1.1 and RC1.2 primed the beta chain across TRBC1 and TRBC2. MiXCR was run by TCRdb on the UMI-ligation and nested PCR reads, yielding one entry per CDR3 protein. The table includes 45,000 to 65,000 distinct CDR3 sequences, about 12% detected once. Sequenced material: PBMCs spiked with cells of the T cell clone KT2. The sequence was collected from a human donor. The chain carries TRBV5-1 and TRBJ1-6; D may be TRBD1 (5 bases). The CDR3 DNA sequence: TGCGCCAGCAGCTTGTCATACAGGAACGGTCGTATCGATAATTCACCCCTCCACTTT. It is translated as CASSLSYRNGRIDNSPLHF. The full variable domain, with the rest looked up from reference TRBV5-1 and TRBJ1-6, is KAGVTQTPRYLIKTRGQQVTLSCSPISGHRSVSWYQQTPGQGLQFLFEYFSETQRNKGNFPGRFSGRQFSNSRSEMNVSTLELGDSALYLCASSLSYRNGRIDNSPLHFGNGTRLTVT.